The clone carrying this T cell receptor (beta chain) was counted a few times. Antigen specificity is unknown. Sequencing used immunoSEQ multiplex PCR; TCRdb keeps in-frame clones, though not all of them. Altogether roughly 34,000 clones are present, around two thirds being singletons, with the ten largest covering under 4%. These data originate in a study of vaccination effects on CD4 cells after COVID-19. Overall study: Within the ViraFEST assay, antigen-specific CD4+ T cells underwent expansion with viral peptide pools prior to sequencing. Notes on the study in general: Few convalescent patients, and no early post-infection timepoints, were available to the study.

Germline V CDR1 and CDR2: PRHDT, FYEKMQ (reference sequence). Trimming shortened V by 5 bases and J by 2 bases, and 15 bases separated the two germline ends. The CDR3 is 16 amino acids. Investigators separated out CD4+ T cells once approximately 9 days of culture had passed. Negative nucleocapsid antibody tests before and after vaccination confirmed no previous SARS-CoV-2 infection. IL-2 medium supplanted half the medium on days 3 and 7. This sequence was found in a human donor who received a COVID-19 vaccine. The source material was CD4+ T cells from PBMCs cultured without peptide, sampled before COVID-19 vaccination. The V and J genes are TRBV13 and TRBJ2-2, with a possible D match to TRBD2 (5 bases). For the CDR3, the DNA is TGTGCCAGCAGCCCCAATCCCGGGGTAAACACCGGGGAGCTGTTTTTT. Amino acids: CASSPNPGVNTGELFF.